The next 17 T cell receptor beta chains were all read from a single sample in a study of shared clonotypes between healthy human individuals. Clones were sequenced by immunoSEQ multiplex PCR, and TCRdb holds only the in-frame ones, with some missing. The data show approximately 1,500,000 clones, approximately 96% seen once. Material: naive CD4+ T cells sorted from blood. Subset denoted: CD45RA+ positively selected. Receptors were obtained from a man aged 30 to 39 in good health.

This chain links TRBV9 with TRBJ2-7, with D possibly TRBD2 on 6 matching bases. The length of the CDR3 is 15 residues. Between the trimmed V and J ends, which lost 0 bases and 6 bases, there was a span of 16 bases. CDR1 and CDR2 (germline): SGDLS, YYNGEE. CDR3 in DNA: TGTGCCAGCAGCGTAGGGGCTAGCGTTTCCCTCGAGCAGTACTTC. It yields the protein CASSVGASVSLEQYF.

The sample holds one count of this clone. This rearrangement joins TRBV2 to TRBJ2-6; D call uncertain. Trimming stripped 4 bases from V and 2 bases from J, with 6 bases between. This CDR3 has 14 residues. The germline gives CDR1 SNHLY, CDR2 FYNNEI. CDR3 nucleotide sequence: TGTGCCAGCAGTGGGAGTGCTGGGGCCAACGTCCTGACTTTC. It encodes CASSGSAGANVLTF.

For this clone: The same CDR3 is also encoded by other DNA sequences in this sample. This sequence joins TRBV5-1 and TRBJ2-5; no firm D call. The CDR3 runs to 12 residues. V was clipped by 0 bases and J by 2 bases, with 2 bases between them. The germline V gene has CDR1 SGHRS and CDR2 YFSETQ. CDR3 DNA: TGCGCCAGCAGCTTGGTACAAGAGACCCAGTACTTC. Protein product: CASSLVQETQYF.

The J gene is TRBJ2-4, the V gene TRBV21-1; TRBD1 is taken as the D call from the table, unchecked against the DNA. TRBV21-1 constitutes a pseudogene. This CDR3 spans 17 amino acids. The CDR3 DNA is TGTGCCAGCAGCAAAGAAGGGGTGCACCTAGCCAAAAACATTCAGTACTTC. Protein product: CASSKEGVHLAKNIQYF.

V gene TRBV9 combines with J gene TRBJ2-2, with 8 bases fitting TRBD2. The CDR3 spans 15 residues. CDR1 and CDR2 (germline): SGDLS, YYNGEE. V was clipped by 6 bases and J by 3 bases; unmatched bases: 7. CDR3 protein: CASNPGTRDTGELFF. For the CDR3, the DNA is TGTGCCAGCAACCCCGGGACTAGAGACACCGGGGAGCTGTTTTTT.

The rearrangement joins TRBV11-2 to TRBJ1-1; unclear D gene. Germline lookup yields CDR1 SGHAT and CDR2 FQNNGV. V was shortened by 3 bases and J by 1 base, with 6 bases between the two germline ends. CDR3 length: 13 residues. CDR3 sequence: CASSFSRNTEAFF. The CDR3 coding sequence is TGTGCCAGCAGCTTTTCGAGGAACACTGAAGCTTTCTTT.

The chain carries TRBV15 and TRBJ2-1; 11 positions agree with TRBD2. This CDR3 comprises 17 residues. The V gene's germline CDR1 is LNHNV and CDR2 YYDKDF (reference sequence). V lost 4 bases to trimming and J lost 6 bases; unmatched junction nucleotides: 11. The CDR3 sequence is CATSISISGRVRNEQFF. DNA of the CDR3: TGTGCCACCAGCATAAGCATTAGCGGGAGGGTTCGCAATGAGCAGTTCTTC.

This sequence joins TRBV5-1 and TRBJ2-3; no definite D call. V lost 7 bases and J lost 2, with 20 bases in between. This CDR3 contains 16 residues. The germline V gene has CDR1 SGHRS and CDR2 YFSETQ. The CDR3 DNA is TGCGCCAGCGGCATTATGGGCCCCTTTGACACAGATACGCAGTATTTT. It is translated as CASGIMGPFDTDTQYF.

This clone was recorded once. The CDR3 coding sequence is TGTGCCAGCAGTTCCGGTAGGGGGGGTAGAGGTGAAAAACTGTTTTTT. Translation gives CASSSGRGGRGEKLFF. The chain combines TRBV28 with TRBJ1-4; a possible D gene is TRBD1 (6 bases). The germline CDR1 and CDR2 sequences are MDHEN and SYDVKM. This CDR3 is built from 16 residues. The V end was cut by 4 bases, the J end by 7 bases, with 19 bases between.

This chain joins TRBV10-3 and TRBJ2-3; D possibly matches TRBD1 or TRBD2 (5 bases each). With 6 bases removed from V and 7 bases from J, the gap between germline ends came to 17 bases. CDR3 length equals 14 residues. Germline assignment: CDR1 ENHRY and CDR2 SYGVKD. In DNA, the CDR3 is TGTGCCATCAGCCTGGGACCAGGTCGGAATACGCAGTATTTT. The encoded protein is CAISLGPGRNTQYF.

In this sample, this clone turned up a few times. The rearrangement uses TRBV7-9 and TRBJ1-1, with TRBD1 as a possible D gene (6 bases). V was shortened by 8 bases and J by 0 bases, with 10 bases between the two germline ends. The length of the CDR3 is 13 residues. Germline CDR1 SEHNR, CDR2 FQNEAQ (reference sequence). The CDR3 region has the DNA TGTGCCAGCTTCAGGGGAATGAACACTGAAGCTTTCTTT. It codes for CASFRGMNTEAFF.

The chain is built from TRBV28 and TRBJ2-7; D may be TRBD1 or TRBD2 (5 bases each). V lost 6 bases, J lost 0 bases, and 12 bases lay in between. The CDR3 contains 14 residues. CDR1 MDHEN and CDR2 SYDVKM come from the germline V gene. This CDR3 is CASSPPGTSYEQYF. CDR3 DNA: TGTGCCAGCAGCCCCCCCGGGACCTCCTACGAGCAGTACTTC.

The CDR3: CASSLFWTDATNEKLFF. The CDR3 nucleotides read TGTGCCAGCAGTTTATTTTGGACTGATGCAACTAATGAAAAACTGTTTTTT. V is TRBV28 and J is TRBJ1-4; D not resolved. The germline V gene has CDR1 MDHEN and CDR2 SYDVKM. The CDR3 has 17 residues. Trimming stripped 1 base from V and 0 bases from J, with 12 bases between.

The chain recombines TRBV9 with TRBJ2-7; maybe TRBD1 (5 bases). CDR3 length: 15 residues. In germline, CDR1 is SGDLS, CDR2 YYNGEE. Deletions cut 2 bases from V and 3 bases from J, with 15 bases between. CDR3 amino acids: CASSVGQGGNYEQYF. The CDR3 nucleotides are TGTGCCAGCAGCGTCGGTCAGGGTGGAAACTACGAGCAGTACTTC.

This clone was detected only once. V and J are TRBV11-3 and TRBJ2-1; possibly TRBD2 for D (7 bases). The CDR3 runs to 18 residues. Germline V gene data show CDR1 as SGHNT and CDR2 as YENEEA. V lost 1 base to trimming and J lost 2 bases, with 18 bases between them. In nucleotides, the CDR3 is TGTGCCAGCAGCTTAGTCGCAGGACCGGGGGGCGCCTACAATGAGCAGTTCTTC. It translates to CASSLVAGPGGAYNEQFF.

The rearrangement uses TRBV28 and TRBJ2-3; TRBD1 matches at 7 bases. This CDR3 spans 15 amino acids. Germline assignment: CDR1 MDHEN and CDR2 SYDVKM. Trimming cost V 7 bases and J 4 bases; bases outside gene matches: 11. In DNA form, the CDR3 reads TGTGCCAGCACCGATACTACAGGGGTTGCAGATACGCAGTATTTT. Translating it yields CASTDTTGVADTQYF.

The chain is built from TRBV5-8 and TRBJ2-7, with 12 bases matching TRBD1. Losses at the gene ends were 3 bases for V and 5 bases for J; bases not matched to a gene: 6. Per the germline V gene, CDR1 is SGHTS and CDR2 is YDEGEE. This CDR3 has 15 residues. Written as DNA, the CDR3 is TGTGCCAGCAGCTGGGACAGGGGGCGCGGCGACGAGCAGTACTTC. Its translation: CASSWDRGRGDEQYF. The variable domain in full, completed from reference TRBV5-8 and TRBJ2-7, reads EAGVTQSPTHLIKTRGQQATLRCSPISGHTSVYWYQQALGLGLQFLLWYDEGEERNRGNFPPRFSGRQFPNYSSELNVNALELEDSALYLCASSWDRGRGDEQYFGPGTRLTVT.